The 22 T cell receptor beta chains below all came from one sample that was sequenced in a study of blood T cell repertoires in COVID-19. The protocol was immunoSEQ multiplex PCR, while the TCRdb copy is restricted to in-frame clones and leaves out a portion. Seen here are 190,000 or so clones, around four fifths observed once, and the top ten hold under 0.95%. Sequencing input: peripheral blood. Source of these receptors: a man between 60 and 75 years old with COVID-19, enrolled during active disease.

The rearrangement joins TRBV6-5 to TRBJ2-7, with 9 bases aligning to TRBD1. CDR1 and CDR2 from the germline V gene are MNHEY and SVGAGI. The CDR3 is made up of 14 amino acids. Trimming at V came to 7 bases and at J to 7 bases, leaving 11 bases not matched to a gene. This CDR3 is CASTSTGGQGEQYF. CDR3 sequence (DNA): TGTGCCAGCACTTCTACAGGGGGCCAAGGGGAGCAGTACTTC.

DNA for the CDR3: TGTGCCAGCAGCCTACGACCCGGGGGGAAAACCCCCAATGAGCAGTTCTTC. As protein: CASSLRPGGKTPNEQFF. The gene calls are TRBV21-1 and TRBJ2-1; the D call of TRBD2 is as the table states it, not checked on the DNA. TRBV21-1 is classified as a pseudogene. This CDR3 is built from 17 residues.

CDR3 region: CASSPETPGDEQYF. Here the CDR3 DNA reads TGCGCCAGCAGTCCCGAGACCCCCGGGGACGAGCAGTACTTC. The chain is built from TRBV5-1 and TRBJ2-7, with TRBD2 as a possible D gene (5 bases). Germline V gene data show CDR1 as SGHRS and CDR2 as YFSETQ. Trimming pared 5 bases from V and 5 bases from J, leaving 17 bases between. The CDR3 has 14 amino acids.

This chain connects TRBV7-8 to TRBJ1-5; D is unresolved. Germline V CDR1 and CDR2: SGHVS, FQNEAQ. V was clipped by 4 bases and J by 5 bases, with 9 bases between them. The CDR3 sequence is 13 residues long. The CDR3 reads CASSSQPDQPQHF. CDR3 coding DNA: TGTGCCAGCAGCTCACAGCCGGATCAGCCCCAGCATTTT.

This chain uses TRBV5-1 with TRBJ1-4, with TRBD1 identical over 7 bases. V shed 0 bases and J 3 bases; nucleotides not matched to a gene: 5. The CDR3 has 16 amino acids. Germline lookup yields CDR1 SGHRS and CDR2 YFSETQ. CDR3 sequence reads: CASSLAPQGANEKLFF. CDR3 DNA: TGCGCCAGCAGCTTGGCCCCCCAGGGGGCTAATGAAAAACTGTTTTTT.

The chain carries TRBV19 and TRBJ1-1; 9 bases fit TRBD1. Germline V gene lookup returns CDR1 LNHDA and CDR2 SQIVND (reference sequence). V lost 6 bases to trimming and J lost 0 bases; unmatched junction nucleotides: 5. The CDR3 runs 15 residues. The CDR3 DNA sequence: TGTGCCAGTAGGCCGGGACAGGGAATGAACACTGAAGCTTTCTTT. Protein sequence: CASRPGQGMNTEAFF.

This chain links TRBV27 with TRBJ2-7; possible D gene TRBD2, 7 bases. The CDR3 extends over 15 amino acids. CDR1 is MNHEY and CDR2 is SMNVEV in the germline V gene (reference sequence). Trimming took off 5 bases at V and 2 bases at J, with 16 bases between the two ends. The CDR3 DNA follows: TGTGCCAGCAGTCCAAGGGGGGGAGGAACCTACGAGCAGTACTTC. Translation: CASSPRGGGTYEQYF.

This chain links TRBV2 with TRBJ1-1, with D perhaps matching TRBD1 (6 bases). The germline gives CDR1 SNHLY, CDR2 FYNNEI. V was pared by 9 bases and J by 5 bases, with 10 bases between. The CDR3 sequence is 11 residues long. For the CDR3, the DNA is TGTGCCAGAACAGGGAAAACTGAAGCTTTCTTT. This encodes CARTGKTEAFF.

This chain links TRBV30 with TRBJ1-5, with 7 bases matching TRBD1. This CDR3 comprises 15 residues. Germline CDR1 and CDR2: GTSNPN and SVGIG (reference sequence). The V and J ends lost 0 bases and 3 bases, in that order; junction bases with no gene match: 5. The CDR3 loop is CAWSVGGQFNQPQHF. The CDR3 DNA reads TGTGCCTGGAGTGTAGGGGGACAGTTCAATCAGCCCCAGCATTTT.

This chain uses TRBV10-1 with TRBJ1-4; 9 bases are shared with TRBD1. This CDR3 has 18 residues. V dropped 2 bases and J dropped 8; count of bases not matched to a gene: 15. CDR1 is WNHNN, CDR2 SYGVQD, per germline (reference sequence). DNA of the CDR3: TGCGCCAGCAGTGAGCCCTGGAACCGGGACAGGGAATTAGAAAAACTGTTTTTT. Protein sequence: CASSEPWNRDRELEKLFF.

V is TRBV6-5 and J is TRBJ1-1; D remains unclear. V lost 4 bases and J 11 bases, leaving 11 bases between the germline ends. This CDR3 has 11 amino acids. Germline V gene data show CDR1 as MNHEY and CDR2 as SVGAGI. CDR3 sequence: CASSSLSGAFF. In nucleotides, the CDR3 is TGTGCCAGCAGTTCTTTAAGCGGGGCTTTCTTT.

This chain connects TRBV5-1 to TRBJ1-3; possible D gene TRBD1, 5 bases. Germline values: CDR1 SGHRS, CDR2 YFSETQ. V was clipped by 4 bases and J by 6 bases, with 17 bases between them. The CDR3 loop spans 15 amino acids. CDR3 sequence (DNA): TGCGCCAGCAGCCCGGGGGGGACGGCAGAAAACACCATATATTTT. It codes for CASSPGGTAENTIYF. Variable domain in full (rest from reference TRBV5-1 and TRBJ1-3): KAGVTQTPRYLIKTRGQQVTLSCSPISGHRSVSWYQQTPGQGLQFLFEYFSETQRNKGNFPGRFSGRQFSNSRSEMNVSTLELGDSALYLCASSPGGTAENTIYFGEGSWLTVV.

This clone was observed a handful of times. The V call is TRBV9, the J call TRBJ1-5; 8 bases fit TRBD1. This CDR3 has 13 amino acids. Germline assignment: CDR1 SGDLS and CDR2 YYNGEE. V lost 4 bases and J lost 5; bases outside the gene matches: 2. CDR3 nucleotides: TGTGCCAGCAGCCCAGGGGGCGATCAGCCCCAGCATTTT. Translated: CASSPGGDQPQHF.

This chain joins TRBV6-5 and TRBJ2-7, with D tentatively TRBD2 (5 bases). The CDR3 extends over 14 amino acids. Germline V gene lookup returns CDR1 MNHEY and CDR2 SVGAGI. V lost 9 bases to trimming and J lost 2 bases, with 17 bases between them. The CDR3 region is CASSQPGLTYEQYF. DNA of the CDR3: TGTGCCAGTTCCCAACCGGGATTGACCTACGAGCAGTACTTC.

This clone was seen more than once but under ten times. The rearrangement joins TRBV5-1 to TRBJ1-4; tentative D call: TRBD1 (5 bases). Deletions cut 2 bases from V and 8 bases from J, with 10 bases between. Germline V gene lookup returns CDR1 SGHRS and CDR2 YFSETQ. The CDR3 is 13 amino acids. Here the CDR3 reads CASSFGRGEKLFF. The CDR3 coding sequence is TGCGCCAGCAGCTTCGGACGGGGGGAAAAACTGTTTTTT.

The CDR3 bases are TGTGCCAGCAGTCTTGGAGCCGGTAACTATGGCTACACCTTC. As protein: CASSLGAGNYGYTF. V and J are TRBV28 and TRBJ1-2, with D unclear. The germline CDR1 and CDR2 sequences are MDHEN and SYDVKM. V was pared by 5 bases and J by 1 base, with 11 bases between. The length of the CDR3 is 14 residues.

The chain couples TRBV7-3 to TRBJ2-1; 10 bases map to TRBD2. The CDR3 covers 15 residues. V gave up 5 bases and J gave up 2 bases; unmatched junction bases: 3. Germline CDR1 is SGHTA and CDR2 is FQGTGA. The CDR3 sequence is CASSVGLAPYNEQFF. CDR3 in DNA: TGTGCCAGCAGCGTGGGACTAGCGCCCTACAATGAGCAGTTCTTC.

The genes are TRBV6-5 and TRBJ2-7, with 7 bases aligning to TRBD1. The germline V gene has CDR1 MNHEY and CDR2 SVGAGI. CDR3 length: 13 amino acids. V was pared by 6 bases and J by 7 bases, with 9 bases of the junction left unmatched. CDR3 sequence (DNA): TGTGCCAGCAGCCTCGGACAGGCTGGGGAGCAGTACTTC. This sequence encodes CASSLGQAGEQYF.

This clone was seen a few times. The chain links TRBV6-2 or TRBV6-3 to TRBJ2-1; tentatively, D is TRBD2 (6 bases). The CDR3 length is 12 residues. V lost 2 bases and J lost 7, with 6 bases in between. Germline CDR1 is MNHEY and CDR2 is SVGEGT. The CDR3 loop is CASSYGGNEQFF. The CDR3 bases are TGTGCCAGCAGTTACGGGGGGAATGAGCAGTTCTTC.

The gene calls are TRBV28 and TRBJ2-1; TRBD2 aligns across 8 bases. The CDR3 runs to 17 residues. Trimming removed 3 bases from V and 1 base from J; junction bases left unmatched: 8. Germline values: CDR1 MDHEN, CDR2 SYDVKM. The CDR3 loop is CASSLSGRVGSYNEQFF. The CDR3 DNA reads TGTGCCAGCAGTTTGAGCGGGAGAGTAGGTTCCTACAATGAGCAGTTCTTC.

The genes are TRBV14 and TRBJ2-7, with unresolved D. V lost 1 base and J 6 bases, leaving 4 bases between the germline ends. This CDR3 is 11 amino acids long. In germline, CDR1 is SGHDN, CDR2 FVKESK. CDR3 nucleotide sequence: TGTGCCAGCAGCCAAGTTCTCGAGCAGTACTTC. Residues: CASSQVLEQYF.

This clone was seen a single time. The DNA of the CDR3 is TGTGCCAGCTCATCGGAGGATTTGGTAGCTTTCTTT. Residues: CASSSEDLVAFF. V usage is TRBV18 and J usage is TRBJ1-1; no definite D call. CDR1 KGHSH and CDR2 LQKENI come from the germline V gene. The CDR3 runs to 12 residues. Trimming shortened V by 5 bases and J by 10 bases, and 14 bases separated the two germline ends.